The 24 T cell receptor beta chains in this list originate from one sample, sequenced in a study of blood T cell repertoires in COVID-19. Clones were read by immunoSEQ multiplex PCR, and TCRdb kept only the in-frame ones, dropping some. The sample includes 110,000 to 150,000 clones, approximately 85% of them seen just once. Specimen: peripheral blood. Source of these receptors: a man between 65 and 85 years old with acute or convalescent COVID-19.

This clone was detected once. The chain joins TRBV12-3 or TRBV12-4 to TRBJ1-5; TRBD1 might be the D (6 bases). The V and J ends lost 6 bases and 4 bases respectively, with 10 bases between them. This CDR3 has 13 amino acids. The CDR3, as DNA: TGTGCCAGCAGCCGACAGGAAAATCAGCCCCAGCATTTT. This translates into CASSRQENQPQHF.

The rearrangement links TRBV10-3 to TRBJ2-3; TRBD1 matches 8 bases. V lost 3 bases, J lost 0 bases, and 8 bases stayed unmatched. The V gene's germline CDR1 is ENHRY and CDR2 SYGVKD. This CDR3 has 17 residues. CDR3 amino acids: CAISESQGAFSTDTQYF. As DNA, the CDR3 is TGTGCCATCAGTGAATCCCAGGGGGCGTTTAGCACAGATACGCAGTATTTT.

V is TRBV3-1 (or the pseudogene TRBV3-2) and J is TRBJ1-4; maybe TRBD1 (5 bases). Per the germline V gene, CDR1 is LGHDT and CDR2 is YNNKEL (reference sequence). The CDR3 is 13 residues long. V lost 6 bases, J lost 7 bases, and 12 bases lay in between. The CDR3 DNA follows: TGTGCCAGCAGGCGGGGGGAAGGTGAAAAACTGTTTTTT. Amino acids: CASRRGEGEKLFF.

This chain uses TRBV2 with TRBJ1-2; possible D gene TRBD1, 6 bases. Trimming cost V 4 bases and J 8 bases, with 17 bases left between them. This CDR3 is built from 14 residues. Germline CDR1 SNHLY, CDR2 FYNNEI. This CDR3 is CASSASAGTQGYTF. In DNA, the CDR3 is TGTGCCAGCAGTGCTTCGGCAGGGACACAAGGCTACACCTTC.

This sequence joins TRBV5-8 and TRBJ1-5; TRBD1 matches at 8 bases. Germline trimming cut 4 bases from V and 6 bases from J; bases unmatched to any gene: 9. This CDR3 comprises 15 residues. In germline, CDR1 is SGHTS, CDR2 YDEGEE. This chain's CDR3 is CASSRDRGGGQPQHF. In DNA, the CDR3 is TGTGCCAGCAGCCGTGACAGGGGAGGCGGTCAGCCCCAGCATTTT.

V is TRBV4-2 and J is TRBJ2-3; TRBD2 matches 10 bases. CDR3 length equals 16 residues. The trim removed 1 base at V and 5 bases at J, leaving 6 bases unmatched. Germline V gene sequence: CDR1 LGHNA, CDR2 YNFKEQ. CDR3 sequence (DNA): TGTGCCAGCAGCCAAGGGCTAGCGGGGGAGGTAGATACGCAGTATTTT. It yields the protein CASSQGLAGEVDTQYF.

The DNA of the CDR3 is TGTGCCAGCAGCTCTGGACAGGGAAGCACAGATACGCAGTATTTT. It yields the protein CASSSGQGSTDTQYF. The V gene is TRBV5-6, the J gene TRBJ2-3; 8 positions match TRBD1. This CDR3 has 15 amino acids. The J segment lost 0 bases and the V segment lost 3 bases, leaving 3 bases of the junction unmatched. Germline-derived CDR1 and CDR2 are SGHDT and YYEEEE.

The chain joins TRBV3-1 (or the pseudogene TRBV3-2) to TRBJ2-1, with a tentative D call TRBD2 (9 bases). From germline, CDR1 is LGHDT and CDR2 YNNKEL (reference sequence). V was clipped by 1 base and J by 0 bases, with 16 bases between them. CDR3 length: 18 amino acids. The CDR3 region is CASSQGPSGTGSYNEQFF. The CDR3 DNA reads TGTGCCAGCAGCCAAGGTCCTAGCGGGACAGGCTCCTACAATGAGCAGTTCTTC.

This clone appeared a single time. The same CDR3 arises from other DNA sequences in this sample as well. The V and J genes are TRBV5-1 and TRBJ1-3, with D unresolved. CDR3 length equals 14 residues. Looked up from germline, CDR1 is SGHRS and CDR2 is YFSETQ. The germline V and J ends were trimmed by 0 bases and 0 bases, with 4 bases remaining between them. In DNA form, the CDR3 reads TGCGCCAGCAGCTTGGGCAGCTCTGGAAACACCATATATTTT. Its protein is CASSLGSSGNTIYF.

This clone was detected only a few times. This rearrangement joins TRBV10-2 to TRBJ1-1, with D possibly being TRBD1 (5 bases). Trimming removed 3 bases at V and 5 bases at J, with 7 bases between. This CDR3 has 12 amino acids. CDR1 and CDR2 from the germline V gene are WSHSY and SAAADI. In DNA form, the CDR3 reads TGCGCCAGCAGTGAACAGGTGACTGAAGCTTTCTTT. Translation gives CASSEQVTEAFF.

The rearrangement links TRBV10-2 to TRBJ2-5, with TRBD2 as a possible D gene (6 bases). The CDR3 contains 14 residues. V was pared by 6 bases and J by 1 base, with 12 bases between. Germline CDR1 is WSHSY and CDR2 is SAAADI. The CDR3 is CASRPGSPQETQYF. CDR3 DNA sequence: TGCGCCAGCAGACCCGGGAGCCCCCAAGAGACCCAGTACTTC.

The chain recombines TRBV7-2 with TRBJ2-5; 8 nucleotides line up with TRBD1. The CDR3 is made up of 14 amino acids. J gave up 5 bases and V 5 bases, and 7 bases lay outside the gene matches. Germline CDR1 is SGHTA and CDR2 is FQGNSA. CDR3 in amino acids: CASSPDRGWETQYF. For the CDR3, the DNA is TGTGCCAGCAGCCCAGACAGGGGCTGGGAGACCCAGTACTTC.

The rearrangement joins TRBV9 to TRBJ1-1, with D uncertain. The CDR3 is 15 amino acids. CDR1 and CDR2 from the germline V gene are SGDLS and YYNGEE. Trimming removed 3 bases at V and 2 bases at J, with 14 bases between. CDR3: CASSATATPNTEAFF. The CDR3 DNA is TGTGCCAGCAGCGCCACGGCGACTCCAAACACTGAAGCTTTCTTT.

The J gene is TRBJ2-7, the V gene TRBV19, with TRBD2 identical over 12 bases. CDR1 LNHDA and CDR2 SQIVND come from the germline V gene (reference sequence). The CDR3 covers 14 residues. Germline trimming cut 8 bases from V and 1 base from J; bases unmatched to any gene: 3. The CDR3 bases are TGTGCCAGTGCGACTAGCGGGAGTTCCTACGAGCAGTACTTC. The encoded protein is CASATSGSSYEQYF.

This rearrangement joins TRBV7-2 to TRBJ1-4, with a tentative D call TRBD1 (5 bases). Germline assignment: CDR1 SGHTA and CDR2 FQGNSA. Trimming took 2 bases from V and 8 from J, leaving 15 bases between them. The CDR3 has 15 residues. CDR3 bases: TGTGCCAGCAGCTTAAGTCAGGGTGGCTCAGAAAAACTGTTTTTT. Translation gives CASSLSQGGSEKLFF. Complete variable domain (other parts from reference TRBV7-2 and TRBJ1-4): GAGVSQSPSNKVTEKGKDVELRCDPISGHTALYWYRQSLGQGLEFLIYFQGNSAPDKSGLPSDRFSAERTGGSVSTLTIQRTQQEDSAVYLCASSLSQGGSEKLFFGSGTQLSVL.

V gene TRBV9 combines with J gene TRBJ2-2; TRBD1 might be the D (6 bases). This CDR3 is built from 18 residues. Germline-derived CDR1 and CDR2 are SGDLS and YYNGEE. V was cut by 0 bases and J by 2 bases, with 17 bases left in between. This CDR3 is CASSVGNVGRGNTGELFF. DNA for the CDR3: TGTGCCAGCAGCGTAGGAAATGTGGGCAGGGGCAACACCGGGGAGCTGTTTTTT.

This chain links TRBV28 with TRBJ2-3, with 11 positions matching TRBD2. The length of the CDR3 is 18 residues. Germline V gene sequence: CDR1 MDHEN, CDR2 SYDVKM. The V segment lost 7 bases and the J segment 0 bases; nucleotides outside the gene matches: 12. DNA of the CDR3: TGTGCCAGCAACTTTTATTCCCGGACTAGCGGGAGCACAGATACGCAGTATTTT. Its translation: CASNFYSRTSGSTDTQYF.

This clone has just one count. CDR3: CASSLGGHYEQYF. The CDR3 DNA is TGTGCCAGCAGTTTGGGCGGGCACTACGAGCAGTACTTC. The V call is TRBV28, the J call TRBJ2-7; TRBD2 might be the D (5 bases). The germline V gene has CDR1 MDHEN and CDR2 SYDVKM. CDR3 length: 13 residues. V gave up 3 bases and J gave up 3 bases, with 9 bases separating them.

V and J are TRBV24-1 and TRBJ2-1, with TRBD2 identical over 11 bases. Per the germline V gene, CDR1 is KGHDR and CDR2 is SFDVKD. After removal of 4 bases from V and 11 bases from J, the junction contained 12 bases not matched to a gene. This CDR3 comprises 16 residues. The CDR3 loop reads CATSDGTSGSPLKQFF. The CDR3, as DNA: TGTGCCACCAGTGACGGAACTAGCGGGAGTCCTTTGAAGCAGTTCTTC.

The DNA of the CDR3 is TGTGCCATCAGTGAGTCCCAGGGCCAAGAGACCCAGTACTTC. This encodes CAISESQGQETQYF. The chain employs TRBV10-3 and TRBJ2-5, with a possible D match to TRBD1 (5 bases). V was trimmed by 0 bases and J by 1 base, leaving 6 bases between them. From germline, CDR1 is ENHRY and CDR2 SYGVKD. The CDR3 extends over 14 amino acids.

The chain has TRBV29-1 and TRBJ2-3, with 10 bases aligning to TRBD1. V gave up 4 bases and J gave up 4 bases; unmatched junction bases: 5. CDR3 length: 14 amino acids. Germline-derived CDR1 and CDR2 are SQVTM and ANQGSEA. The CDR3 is CSVGGTGVADTQYF. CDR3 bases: TGCAGCGTTGGGGGGACAGGGGTTGCAGATACGCAGTATTTT.

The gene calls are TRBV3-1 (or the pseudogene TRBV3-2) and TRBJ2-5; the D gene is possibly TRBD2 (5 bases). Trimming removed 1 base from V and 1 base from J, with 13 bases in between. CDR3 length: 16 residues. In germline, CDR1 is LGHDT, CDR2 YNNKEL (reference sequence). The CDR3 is CASSQGYLAGQETQYF. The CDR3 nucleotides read TGTGCCAGCAGCCAAGGCTACCTAGCAGGCCAAGAGACCCAGTACTTC.

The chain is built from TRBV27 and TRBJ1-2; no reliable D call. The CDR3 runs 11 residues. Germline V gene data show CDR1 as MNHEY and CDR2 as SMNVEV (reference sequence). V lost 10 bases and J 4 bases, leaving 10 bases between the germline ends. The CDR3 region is CATGIGYGYTF. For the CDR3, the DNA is TGTGCCACGGGGATTGGCTATGGCTACACCTTC.

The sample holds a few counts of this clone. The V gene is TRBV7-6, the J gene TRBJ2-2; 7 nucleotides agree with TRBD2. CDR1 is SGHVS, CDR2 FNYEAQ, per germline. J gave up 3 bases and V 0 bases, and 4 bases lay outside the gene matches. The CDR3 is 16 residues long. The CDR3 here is CASSLAGGIDTGELFF. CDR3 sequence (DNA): TGTGCCAGCAGCTTAGCGGGAGGGATAGACACCGGGGAGCTGTTTTTT.